The TCR beta chain described here comes from a study of blood T cells in healthy people across ages. Germline V gene data show CDR1 as KGHDR and CDR2 as SFDVKD. The CDR3 has 15 residues. V gave up 3 bases and J gave up 7 bases, with 12 bases separating them. They isolated at least 7 million PBMCs from each sample. The use of a sample-barcoded 5' primer and a J-beta primer mix characterized a second PCR of about 6 to 11 cycles. Each CDR3 protein is one row after TCRdb ran MiXCR on the 5' RACE reads. This table holds approximately 800,000 distinct CDR3 sequences, 55% to 70% found once. The clonotype was recovered from a man aged 25 to 40 in good health. The sample was blood. V gene TRBV24-1 combines with J gene TRBJ1-6; D is possibly TRBD1 (5 bases). The CDR3 here is CATSDPGTENSPLHF. The CDR3, as DNA: TGTGCCACCAGTGATCCCGGGACGGAGAATTCACCCCTCCACTTT.